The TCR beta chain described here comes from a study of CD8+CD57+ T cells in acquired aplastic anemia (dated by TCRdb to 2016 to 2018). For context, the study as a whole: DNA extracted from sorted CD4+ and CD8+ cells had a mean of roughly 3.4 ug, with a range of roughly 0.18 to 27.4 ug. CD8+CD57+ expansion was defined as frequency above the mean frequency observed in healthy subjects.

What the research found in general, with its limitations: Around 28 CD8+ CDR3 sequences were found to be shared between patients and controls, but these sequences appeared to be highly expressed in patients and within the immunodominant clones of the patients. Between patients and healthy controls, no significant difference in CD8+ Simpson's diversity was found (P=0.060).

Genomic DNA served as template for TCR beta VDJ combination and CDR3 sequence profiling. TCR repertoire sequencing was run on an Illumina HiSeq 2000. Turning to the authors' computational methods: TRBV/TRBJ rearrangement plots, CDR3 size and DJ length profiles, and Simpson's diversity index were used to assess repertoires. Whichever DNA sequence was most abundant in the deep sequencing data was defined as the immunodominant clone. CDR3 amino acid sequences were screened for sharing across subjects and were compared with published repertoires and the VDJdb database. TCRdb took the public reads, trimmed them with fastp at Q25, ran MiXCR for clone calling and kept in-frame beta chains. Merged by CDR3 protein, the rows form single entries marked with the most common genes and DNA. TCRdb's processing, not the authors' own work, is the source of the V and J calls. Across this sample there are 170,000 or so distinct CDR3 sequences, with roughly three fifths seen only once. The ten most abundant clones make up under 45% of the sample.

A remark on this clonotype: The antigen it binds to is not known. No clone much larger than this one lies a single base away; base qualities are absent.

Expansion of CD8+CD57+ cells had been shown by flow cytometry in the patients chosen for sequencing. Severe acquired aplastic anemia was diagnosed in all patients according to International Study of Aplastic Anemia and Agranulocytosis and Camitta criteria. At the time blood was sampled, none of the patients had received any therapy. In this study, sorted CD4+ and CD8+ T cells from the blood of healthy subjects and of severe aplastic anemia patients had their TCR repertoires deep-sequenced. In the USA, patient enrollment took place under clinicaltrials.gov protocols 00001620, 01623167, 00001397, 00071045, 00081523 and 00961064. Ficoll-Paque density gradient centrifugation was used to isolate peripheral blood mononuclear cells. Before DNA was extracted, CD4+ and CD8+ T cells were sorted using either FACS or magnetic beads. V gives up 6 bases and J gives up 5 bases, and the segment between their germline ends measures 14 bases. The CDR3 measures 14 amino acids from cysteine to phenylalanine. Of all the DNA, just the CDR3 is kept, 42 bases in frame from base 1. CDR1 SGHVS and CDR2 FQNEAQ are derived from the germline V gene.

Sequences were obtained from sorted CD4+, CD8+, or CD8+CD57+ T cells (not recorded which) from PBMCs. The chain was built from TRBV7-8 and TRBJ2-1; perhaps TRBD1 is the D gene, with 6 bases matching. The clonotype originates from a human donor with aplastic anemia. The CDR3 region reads CASSFRGLNNEQFF. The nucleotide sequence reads TGTGCCAGCAGTTTCAGGGGTTTGAACAATGAGCAGTTCTTC.